One T cell receptor (beta chain) is described in this entry. One end of the junction does not line up with germline, which may come from a read error. Germline V gene lookup returns CDR1 MDHEN and CDR2 SYDVKM. There are 13 residues in the CDR3. These data come from a study of blood T cell repertoires in COVID-19. Background on the study: Samples came from the United States, Italy and Spain, spanning acute and convalescent COVID-19. T cells, B-cell-depleted T cells, or PBMCs provided the cDNA or gDNA that served as material.

In the original processing: Estimation of nucleated cell counts was performed using reference gene primer amplification. Clones were sequenced by immunoSEQ multiplex PCR, and TCRdb holds only the in-frame ones, with some missing. That table is the source of V, J and clone size, and D and trimming were worked out from the DNA. Among about 130,000 clones listed, about 85% were seen once. This receptor was taken from a woman older than 75 with acute or convalescent COVID-19. What was sequenced was peripheral blood. The chain recombines TRBV28 with TRBJ2-1, with D possibly being TRBD1 (5 bases). Here the CDR3 DNA reads TGTGCCAGCAGTTTATACGGTCAGGGTGGTGTGGTCTTC. Residues: CASSLYGQGGVVF.